This T cell receptor beta chain was retrieved from a study of molecular identifiers for immune sequencing clone quantification. Study in general: Replicate RNA came from 20,000 or 100,000 naive CD8 cells and was split five ways, and four parts were sequenced.

The germline CDR1 and CDR2 sequences are SGHTA and FQGNSA. The CDR3 is made up of 17 amino acids. V was pared by 5 bases and J by 0 bases, with 17 bases between. This clonotype was recorded many times. In preparing bulk TCR libraries, previously described methods and listed TCR primers were used. TCRdb re-derived calls from the PCR reads in MiXCR, one entry per CDR3 protein. The sample lists about 640,000 distinct CDR3 sequences, around 20% occurring once. Sequenced: naive CD8+ T cells from blood, with Jurkat cell RNA spiked in. Subset specified: FACS-sorted CD8+CD4-CCR7+CD45RA+ naive T cells. The chain joins TRBV7-2 to TRBJ2-1, with unresolved D. The receptor's source is a human donor in good health. Some libraries in this study had Jurkat cell RNA spiked in. In DNA form, the CDR3 reads TGTGCCAGCAGCCCTACCCCTGCAGCGATCTCCTACAATGAGCAGTTCTTC. Translating gives CASSPTPAAISYNEQFF.